This passage covers 22 T cell receptor beta chains from one sample sequenced in a study of blood T cell repertoires in COVID-19. Clones were read by immunoSEQ multiplex PCR, and TCRdb kept only the in-frame ones, dropping some. This sample yields 130,000 or so clones, of which around 84% are seen a single time; around 8.2% belongs to the top ten. The sequenced sample was peripheral blood. The receptors were gathered from a woman aged 55-69 years with acute or convalescent COVID-19.

This clone has just a few counts. Additional DNA sequences in this sample encode the identical CDR3. This sequence joins TRBV28 and TRBJ1-6; 10 bases line up with TRBD1. This CDR3 is 19 amino acids long. V lost 4 bases and J lost 0; bases outside the gene matches: 9. Germline lookup yields CDR1 MDHEN and CDR2 SYDVKM. CDR3 sequence (DNA): TGTGCCAGCAGTTCATTCGGACAGGGGGGGTTCTCCTATAATTCACCCCTCCACTTT. Protein: CASSSFGQGGFSYNSPLHF.

The chain links TRBV25-1 to TRBJ1-4; 7 bases line up with TRBD1. This CDR3 has 16 residues. V shed 3 bases, J shed 8 bases, and the junction held 12 bases outside the gene matches. From germline, CDR1 is MGHDK and CDR2 SYGVNS. The CDR3 nucleotides are TGTGCCAGCAGTGACCCTTCGGAGGGGGCAGGGGAAAAACTGTTTTTT. This encodes CASSDPSEGAGEKLFF.

This rearrangement joins TRBV18 to TRBJ1-1, with TRBD1 as a possible D gene (6 bases). This CDR3 comprises 14 residues. With 4 bases removed from V and 11 bases from J, the gap between germline ends came to 20 bases. CDR1 and CDR2 (germline): KGHSH, LQKENI. The CDR3 protein is CASSLLQQGSGAFF. CDR3 in DNA: TGTGCCAGCTCACTCCTACAACAGGGTTCGGGGGCTTTCTTT.

V and J are TRBV4-3 and TRBJ1-2, with a possible D match to TRBD1 (5 bases). V shed 0 bases and J shed 4 bases, with 12 bases lying between them. The CDR3 has 15 residues. CDR1 is LGHNA, CDR2 YSLEER, per germline. CDR3 region: CASSQEGQDLYGYTF. CDR3 bases: TGCGCCAGCAGCCAAGAAGGACAAGATCTCTATGGCTACACCTTC.

The chain carries TRBV18 and TRBJ1-2; D remains ambiguous. CDR3 length: 14 amino acids. Between the trimmed V and J ends, which lost 6 bases and 2 bases, there was a span of 13 bases. In germline, CDR1 is KGHSH, CDR2 LQKENI. The CDR3 coding sequence is TGTGCCAGCTCCTCCGGAGGGCCCAACTATGGCTACACCTTC. This gives the protein CASSSGGPNYGYTF. Together with reference TRBV18 and TRBJ1-2, the CDR3 gives the full variable domain: NAGVMQNPRHLVRRRGQEARLRCSPMKGHSHVYWYRQLPEEGLKFMVYLQKENIIDESGMPKERFSAEFPKEGPSILRIQQVVRGDSAAYFCASSSGGPNYGYTFGSGTRLTVV.

The chain has TRBV5-1 and TRBJ2-1; D is possibly TRBD1 (5 bases). Trimming pared 0 bases from V and 7 bases from J, leaving 20 bases between. From germline, CDR1 is SGHRS and CDR2 YFSETQ. The CDR3 length is 17 residues. This CDR3 is CASSLARFIGVENEQFF. The CDR3 DNA reads as TGCGCCAGCAGCTTGGCACGCTTTATAGGGGTAGAAAATGAGCAGTTCTTC. The variable domain in full, completed from reference TRBV5-1 and TRBJ2-1, reads KAGVTQTPRYLIKTRGQQVTLSCSPISGHRSVSWYQQTPGQGLQFLFEYFSETQRNKGNFPGRFSGRQFSNSRSEMNVSTLELGDSALYLCASSLARFIGVENEQFFGPGTRLTVL.

V usage is TRBV9 and J usage is TRBJ2-5, with D perhaps matching TRBD1 (5 bases). Trimming removed 2 bases from V and 0 bases from J, with 8 bases in between. CDR3 length: 14 residues. Germline V gives CDR1 SGDLS, CDR2 YYNGEE. The chain's CDR3 is CASSVTGNQETQYF. In DNA form, the CDR3 reads TGTGCCAGCAGCGTCACAGGTAACCAAGAGACCCAGTACTTC. The whole variable domain, remainder taken from reference TRBV9 and TRBJ2-5, is DSGVTQTPKHLITATGQRVTLRCSPRSGDLSVYWYQQSLDQGLQFLIQYYNGEERAKGNILERFSAQQFPDLHSELNLSSLELGDSALYFCASSVTGNQETQYFGPGTRLLVL.

This clone was counted once. The J gene is TRBJ2-5, the V gene TRBV25-1, with 10 bases matching TRBD1. J gave up 4 bases and V 4 bases, and 3 bases lay outside the gene matches. Per germline, CDR1 MGHDK and CDR2 SYGVNS. The CDR3 spans 14 residues. The CDR3 region is CASSVTGGGETQYF. CDR3 sequence (DNA): TGTGCCAGCAGTGTGACAGGGGGCGGAGAGACCCAGTACTTC. Variable domain in full (rest from reference TRBV25-1 and TRBJ2-5): EADIYQTPRYLVIGTGKKITLECSQTMGHDKMYWYQQDPGMELHLIHYSYGVNSTEKGDLSSESTVSRIRTEHFPLTLESARPSHTSQYLCASSVTGGGETQYFGPGTRLLVL.

The chain uses TRBV4-1 and TRBJ2-1; weak D call: TRBD2 (6 bases). V gave up 0 bases and J gave up 0 bases, with 15 bases separating them. This CDR3 is 18 amino acids long. Germline V gene lookup returns CDR1 MGHRA and CDR2 YSYEKL. The DNA of the CDR3 is TGCGCCAGCAGCCAAGATAACTTGTGGGACTCCTCCTACAATGAGCAGTTCTTC. Translating gives CASSQDNLWDSSYNEQFF.

The V and J genes are TRBV3-1 (or the pseudogene TRBV3-2) and TRBJ2-3, with a weak D call TRBD2 (6 bases). Trimming removed 0 bases from V and 3 bases from J, with 7 bases in between. The germline gives CDR1 LGHDT, CDR2 YNNKEL (reference sequence). The CDR3 spans 14 residues. CDR3 residues: CASSQEGGTDTQYF. CDR3 coding DNA: TGTGCCAGCAGCCAAGAAGGAGGGACAGATACGCAGTATTTT.

The chain recombines TRBV5-6 with TRBJ1-2, with 12 bases that match TRBD1. V was clipped by 3 bases and J by 8 bases; unmatched bases: 2. The CDR3 contains 13 residues. Germline loops: CDR1 SGHDT, CDR2 YYEEEE. CDR3 nucleotides: TGTGCCAGCAGCTGGGACAGGGGGCGAGGCTACACCTTC. This encodes CASSWDRGRGYTF.

The J gene is TRBJ2-3, the V gene TRBV11-3; 7 nucleotides line up with TRBD2. Trimming took 5 bases from V and 4 from J; bases not matched to a gene: 6. Germline V gene lookup returns CDR1 SGHNT and CDR2 YENEEA. CDR3 length: 14 amino acids. The CDR3 here is CASSRREGSDTQYF. The CDR3 nucleotides are TGTGCCAGCAGCCGAAGGGAGGGGTCAGATACGCAGTATTTT.

The chain joins TRBV9 to TRBJ1-2; D ambiguous. The germline gives CDR1 SGDLS, CDR2 YYNGEE. The CDR3 covers 12 residues. Trimming removed 4 bases at V and 7 bases at J, with 11 bases between. CDR3 in DNA: TGTGCCAGCAGCCCCCCCGGTAGTGGCTACACCTTC. It is translated as CASSPPGSGYTF.

This sequence joins TRBV4-3 and TRBJ1-2; the D is unclear. The CDR3 totals 14 residues. The V end was cut by 0 bases, the J end by 6 bases, with 11 bases between. Germline V gives CDR1 LGHNA, CDR2 YSLEER. The DNA of the CDR3 is TGCGCCAGCAGCCAAGAGGAGGACCAGAATGGCTACACCTTC. Residues: CASSQEEDQNGYTF.

This sequence joins TRBV28 and TRBJ1-6, with 7 bases fitting TRBD1. Trimming at V came to 7 bases and at J to 10 bases, leaving 4 bases not matched to a gene. The CDR3 totals 12 residues. Germline V gene data show CDR1 as MDHEN and CDR2 as SYDVKM. Written as DNA, the CDR3 is TGTGCCAGCACAGGGACAGCGTCACCCCTCCACTTT. This sequence encodes CASTGTASPLHF.

The chain uses TRBV30 and TRBJ2-3; 8 bases map to TRBD1. J gave up 6 bases and V 5 bases, and 10 bases lay outside the gene matches. The CDR3 spans 14 residues. Germline V gene lookup returns CDR1 GTSNPN and CDR2 SVGIG (reference sequence). CDR3 bases: TGTGCCTGGTCTTCAGGGGGCGAAGGGGATACGCAGTATTTT. Encoded protein: CAWSSGGEGDTQYF.

This chain uses TRBV6-6 with TRBJ1-5; D is ambiguous. The germline V and J ends were trimmed by 1 base and 6 bases, with 10 bases remaining between them. Germline lookup yields CDR1 MNHNY and CDR2 SVGAGI (reference sequence). CDR3 size: 14 residues. The CDR3 spells CASSYLGSGQPQHF. DNA for the CDR3: TGTGCCAGCAGTTACTTGGGTTCGGGTCAGCCCCAGCATTTT.

In nucleotides, the CDR3 is TGTGCCAGCTCACCACTTCCCGGGAACCCCGATACGCAGTATTTT. As protein: CASSPLPGNPDTQYF. The J gene is TRBJ2-3, the V gene TRBV18; maybe TRBD2 (5 bases). The germline V gene has CDR1 KGHSH and CDR2 LQKENI. The CDR3 length is 15 residues. Trimming left V 1 base short and J 6 bases short, with 14 bases between.

The V gene is TRBV30, the J gene TRBJ2-1, with no clear D. Trimming shortened V by 5 bases and J by 7 bases, and 6 bases separated the two germline ends. The CDR3 is 10 amino acids. Germline-derived CDR1 and CDR2 are GTSNPN and SVGIG (reference sequence). CDR3 nucleotides: TGTGCCTGGTCGAGGAATGAGCAGTTCTTC. It yields the protein CAWSRNEQFF.

This chain connects TRBV2 to TRBJ2-1; 14 positions match TRBD2. V lost 5 bases, J lost 10 bases, and 7 bases stayed unmatched. Germline V gene lookup returns CDR1 SNHLY and CDR2 FYNNEI. CDR3 size: 15 residues. The CDR3 spells CASSPTSGGAGEQFF. The DNA of the CDR3 is TGTGCCAGCAGTCCGACTAGCGGGGGGGCCGGGGAGCAGTTCTTC.

J is TRBJ2-1 and V is TRBV7-2, with a tentative D call TRBD1 (6 bases). The V and J ends lost 11 bases and 5 bases respectively, with 16 bases between them. Germline CDR1 and CDR2: SGHTA and FQGNSA. CDR3 length equals 13 residues. The CDR3 bases are TGTGCCGGGGGCAGGGAGTTCGACAATGAGCAGTTCTTC. Translating gives CAGGREFDNEQFF.

This chain connects TRBV6-2 or TRBV6-3 to TRBJ1-1; D remains ambiguous. Germline V CDR1 and CDR2: MNHEY, SVGEGT. The CDR3 consists of 14 residues. Trimming stripped 5 bases from V and 1 base from J, with 11 bases between. For the CDR3, the DNA is TGTGCCAGCAGTGCTGGCTGGGCGAACACTGAAGCTTTCTTT. This sequence encodes CASSAGWANTEAFF.